The clone carrying this TCR beta chain was observed a single time. V shed 8 bases and J shed 5 bases, with 15 bases lying between them. Per the germline V gene, CDR1 is WSHSY and CDR2 is SAAADI. The CDR3 spans 13 residues. The data originate from a study of blood T cell repertoires in COVID-19. Study as a whole: COVID-19 samples collected from the United States, Italy and Spain covered acute and convalescent phases.

Study processing details: Amplification of reference gene primers provided the estimated nucleated cell counts. This table comes from immunoSEQ multiplex PCR, and its TCRdb copy is limited to in-frame clones, with some not included. V and J calls and clone size follow that table, whereas D and trimming were derived from the DNA. The table lists more than 300,000 clones, approximately 90% of them singletons. Specimen: PBMCs or T cells enriched from blood (not recorded which). The V gene is TRBV10-2, the J gene TRBJ2-5; D ambiguous. The TCR comes from a woman aged 18 to 35 who had recovered from COVID-19. For the CDR3, the DNA is TGCGCCAGCTGCCAAGCGCGGTCGGAGACCCAGTACTTC. Protein sequence: CASCQARSETQYF.